This paragraph reports one T cell receptor (beta chain). Antigen: not known. Given a much more abundant clone one base away, this may be a read error. This specimen comes from a study of identical twins. With V trimmed by 6 bases and J by 1 base, 3 bases remained unmatched. The CDR3 runs 13 residues. Germline CDR1 reads DFQATT; CDR2 reads SNEGSKA (reference sequence). TCRdb used MiXCR to reprocess the 5' RACE reads, holding one entry per CDR3 protein. The sample has 600,000 to 800,000 distinct CDR3 sequences; roughly 20% are singletons. General observations from the study: Fewer insertions marked abundant cord blood beta clonotypes; young adult naive trended weakly, memory not at all.

This sample also appeared in a second study, on T cells expressing NK-cell markers.

The rearrangement joins TRBV20-1 to TRBJ2-3; TRBD2 aligns across 8 bases. This clonotype was obtained from a young woman in good health. Sequenced input: PBMCs. The CDR3, as DNA: TGCAGTGCGGTACTAGCGGGCACAGATACGCAGTATTTT. Amino acid sequence: CSAVLAGTDTQYF.